The present TCR beta chain was sequenced within a study of identical twins. Study results and limitations: Out-of-frame TCR alpha sharing in monozygotic twins exceeded recombination model predictions.

Concerning this clonotype itself: The antigen remains unidentified.

All of the donors were Caucasians in good health. Template switching added a universal primer binding site, and final cDNA carried unique molecular identifiers. TCRdb recomputed calls from the 5' RACE reads with MiXCR, one row per CDR3 protein. Of some 1,600,000 distinct CDR3 sequences in the sample, less than 35% are singletons; the top ten hold 0.25% to 0.3%. This CDR3 comprises 14 residues. V lost 5 bases, J lost 5 bases, and 8 bases stayed unmatched. Per germline, CDR1 MDHEN and CDR2 SYDVKM. The sample taken for sequencing was cord blood. The TCR originated in a newborn girl in good health. V is TRBV28 and J is TRBJ1-1, with TRBD1 matching 7 bases. The CDR3 DNA reads as TGTGCCAGCAGTGACGGGTCAGGGGGTACTGAAGCTTTCTTT. Residues: CASSDGSGGTEAFF.